The table lists the clone carrying this TCR beta chain with many counts. This sample was taken from a study of T and B cells in COVID-19 patients. Study context: COVID-19 patients gave peripheral blood either during active infection or after recovery. Of 20 active-infection patients, roughly eleven were critically ill with mechanical ventilation or extracorporeal membrane oxygenation.

TRB was amplified from around 230-520 ng of blood genomic DNA. V lost 0 bases to trimming and J lost 5 bases, with 8 bases between them. Germline lookup yields CDR1 SGHNT and CDR2 YYREEE (reference sequence). The length of the CDR3 is 13 residues. TRB rearrangements were amplified by multiplex PCR with BIOMED2 TRB-A/B primers. TCRdb re-derived calls from the multiplex PCR reads in MiXCR, one entry per CDR3 protein. Among around 2,400 distinct CDR3 sequences listed, 20% to 25% were seen once. Sequencing was carried out using blood. The sequence was collected from a human donor with active COVID-19. V is TRBV5-4 and J is TRBJ2-5; D not certain. CDR3 region: CASSLVPAETQYF. In DNA form, the CDR3 reads TGTGCCAGCAGCTTGGTTCCGGCGGAGACCCAGTACTTC.